Presented here are 31 T cell receptor beta chains from one specimen sequenced in a study of T cell responses to AZD1222 COVID-19 vaccine. Profiled with immunoSEQ multiplex PCR; TCRdb holds only in-frame clones, not every one. The table lists tens of thousands of clones, 65% to 85% of them singletons. The sequences come from peripheral blood, collected 28 days after the second AZD1222 dose. The receptors shown here come from an adult who received the AZD1222 COVID-19 vaccine.

The genes are TRBV9 and TRBJ2-3; D is ambiguous. The CDR3 consists of 12 residues. The germline gives CDR1 SGDLS, CDR2 YYNGEE. V lost 3 bases to trimming and J lost 6 bases, with 8 bases between them. The CDR3 DNA follows: TGTGCCAGCAGCGGGGCTATTGATACGCAGTATTTT. This sequence encodes CASSGAIDTQYF.

The chain employs TRBV6-2 or TRBV6-3 and TRBJ2-1; D is uncertain. Trimming shortened V by 6 bases and J by 4 bases, and 10 bases separated the two germline ends. CDR3 length: 13 residues. Per germline, CDR1 MNHEY and CDR2 SVGEGT. The CDR3 is CASSPNDYNEQFF. CDR3 DNA sequence: TGTGCCAGCAGCCCCAACGATTACAATGAGCAGTTCTTC.

This clone has only a few counts. The chain couples TRBV14 to TRBJ2-5; D is perhaps TRBD1 (6 bases). The CDR3 runs 20 residues. The germline gives CDR1 SGHDN, CDR2 FVKESK. V was pared by 0 bases and J by 0 bases, with 23 bases between. For the CDR3, the DNA is TGTGCCAGCAGCCAAGAGCACAGGGCTTCGGGATTGACGTACCAAGAGACCCAGTACTTC. Protein: CASSQEHRASGLTYQETQYF.

This clone was recorded many times. The CDR3 sequence is CSGRRGLLGDTEAFF. The CDR3 DNA is TGCAGCGGGAGGAGGGGGCTTTTAGGGGACACTGAAGCTTTCTTT. The J gene is TRBJ1-1, the V gene TRBV29-1; 7 positions match TRBD1. J lost 3 bases, V lost 7 bases, and 14 bases had no gene match. The CDR3 is made up of 15 amino acids. Germline CDR1 and CDR2: SQVTM and ANQGSEA.

The rearrangement joins TRBV18 to TRBJ1-2, with TRBD1 matching over 10 bases. The length of the CDR3 is 13 residues. V lost 9 bases and J lost 9; bases outside the gene matches: 10. Germline values: CDR1 KGHSH, CDR2 LQKENI. The CDR3 protein is CASTPGQGKSYTF. The CDR3 bases are TGTGCCAGTACACCGGGACAGGGGAAGAGCTACACCTTC.

The chain combines TRBV6-2 or TRBV6-3 with TRBJ1-1; no clear D gene. This CDR3 has 16 residues. The V gene's germline CDR1 is MNHEY and CDR2 SVGEGT. V dropped 2 bases and J dropped 4 bases, with 17 bases sitting between them. CDR3 loop: CASSYPGRGISTEAFF. CDR3 DNA sequence: TGTGCCAGCAGTTACCCGGGTCGCGGTATTTCCACTGAAGCTTTCTTT.

V gene TRBV18 combines with J gene TRBJ1-2, with 7 nucleotides matching TRBD1. This CDR3 is built from 15 residues. Germline values: CDR1 KGHSH, CDR2 LQKENI. With V trimmed by 2 bases and J by 7 bases, 10 bases remained unmatched. CDR3 DNA: TGTGCCAGCTCACCATGGCAGGGGGAGATTCGTGGCTACACCTTC. This sequence encodes CASSPWQGEIRGYTF.

The chain is built from TRBV6-5 and TRBJ2-7; D gene ambiguous. This CDR3 spans 15 amino acids. Germline CDR1 reads MNHEY; CDR2 reads SVGAGI. The ends were cut back, 5 bases at V and 1 base at J, with 15 bases in the middle. The CDR3 is CASSQLPTPSYEQYF. The CDR3 DNA is TGTGCCAGCAGTCAGCTTCCCACCCCATCCTACGAGCAGTACTTC.

The rearrangement uses TRBV7-2 and TRBJ2-1, with TRBD1 identical over 11 bases. Per the germline V gene, CDR1 is SGHTA and CDR2 is FQGNSA. CDR3 length: 15 residues. Trimming took 2 bases from V and 5 from J; bases not matched to a gene: 2. The CDR3 sequence is CASSLWDRGNNEQFF. The CDR3, as DNA: TGTGCCAGCAGCTTATGGGACAGGGGGAACAATGAGCAGTTCTTC.

The V call is TRBV5-6, the J call TRBJ1-1; 7 bases agree with TRBD1. The CDR3 is 16 amino acids. CDR1 and CDR2 from the germline V gene are SGHDT and YYEEEE. Trimming cost V 0 bases and J 0 bases; bases outside gene matches: 5. This CDR3 is CASSLVSRGMNTEAFF. CDR3 nucleotide sequence: TGTGCCAGCAGCTTGGTGTCCAGGGGGATGAACACTGAAGCTTTCTTT.

The gene calls are TRBV6-5 and TRBJ1-1; 9 nucleotides align to TRBD1. This CDR3 has 16 residues. V gave up 4 bases and J gave up 0 bases; unmatched junction bases: 6. CDR1 is MNHEY and CDR2 is SVGAGI in the germline V gene. The DNA for the CDR3 is TGTGCCAGCAGTTGGGGACAGGGAGGGATGAACACTGAAGCTTTCTTT. Its translation is CASSWGQGGMNTEAFF.

This chain connects TRBV6-1 to TRBJ1-5; D remains unclear. The length of the CDR3 is 16 residues. The germline V gene has CDR1 MNHNS and CDR2 SASEGT. V lost 4 bases and J 2 bases, leaving 15 bases between the germline ends. The CDR3, as DNA: TGTGCCAGCAGTGCTCGTAGAGGCGTCGGCAATCAGCCCCAGCATTTT. Its translation is CASSARRGVGNQPQHF.

V and J are TRBV7-6 and TRBJ2-7; possible D gene TRBD1, 7 bases. The CDR3 has 17 amino acids. Germline lookup yields CDR1 SGHVS and CDR2 FNYEAQ. V lost 5 bases to trimming and J lost 3 bases, with 23 bases between them. As DNA, the CDR3 is TGTGCCAGCAGCCAAGAACTAAGACAGGGAGGATACTACGAGCAGTACTTC. Encoded protein: CASSQELRQGGYYEQYF.

V is TRBV6-1 and J is TRBJ2-6, with 8 bases aligning to TRBD1. V trimming: 3 bases; J trimming: 1 base; junction bases outside the gene matches: 5. CDR1 and CDR2 (germline): MNHNS, SASEGT. This CDR3 has 17 residues. CDR3 residues: CASSDPRGRSGANVLTF. The DNA of the CDR3 is TGTGCCAGCAGTGATCCCAGGGGGCGTTCTGGGGCCAACGTCCTGACTTTC.

In the case of this clone: The sample contains more than one DNA sequence encoding this CDR3. The J gene is TRBJ1-1, the V gene TRBV20-1; D uncertain. V dropped 3 bases and J dropped 3 bases, with 5 bases sitting between them. The CDR3 covers 11 residues. Germline CDR1 and CDR2: DFQATT and SNEGSKA (reference sequence). CDR3 DNA sequence: TGCAGTGCTAGTCCCCACACTGAAGCTTTCTTT. Residues: CSASPHTEAFF.

V is TRBV18 and J is TRBJ2-1, with 8 bases matching TRBD1. Germline CDR1 KGHSH, CDR2 LQKENI. This CDR3 spans 14 amino acids. V shed 4 bases, J shed 9 bases, and the junction held 8 bases outside the gene matches. The CDR3 DNA reads as TGTGCCAGCTCACTCGACAGGGGAAATGGTGAGCAGTTCTTC. It yields the protein CASSLDRGNGEQFF. The complete variable domain, with remaining parts taken from reference TRBV18 and TRBJ2-1, reads NAGVMQNPRHLVRRRGQEARLRCSPMKGHSHVYWYRQLPEEGLKFMVYLQKENIIDESGMPKERFSAEFPKEGPSILRIQQVVRGDSAAYFCASSLDRGNGEQFFGPGTRLTVL.

The rearrangement uses TRBV10-3 and TRBJ2-7; D is uncertain. This CDR3 spans 16 amino acids. Between the trimmed V and J ends, which lost 5 bases and 0 bases, there was a span of 17 bases. The germline gives CDR1 ENHRY, CDR2 SYGVKD. This CDR3 is CAISPLPGPDSYEQYF. CDR3 nucleotide sequence: TGTGCCATCAGTCCCCTCCCCGGACCGGACTCCTACGAGCAGTACTTC.

The chain combines TRBV7-9 with TRBJ2-3; D gene unclear. V lost 2 bases to trimming and J lost 2 bases, with 11 bases between them. The CDR3 runs to 15 residues. Germline values: CDR1 SEHNR, CDR2 FQNEAQ (reference sequence). The CDR3 spells CASSLSTAYTDTQYF. Written as DNA, the CDR3 is TGTGCCAGCAGCTTATCTACAGCTTACACAGATACGCAGTATTTT.

This clone was picked up a small number of times. The chain couples TRBV12-3 or TRBV12-4 to TRBJ1-1, with D tentatively TRBD1 (5 bases). With 6 bases removed from V and 1 base from J, the gap between germline ends came to 9 bases. The CDR3 runs to 13 residues. This CDR3 reads CASSLQENTEAFF. The CDR3 coding sequence is TGTGCCAGCAGCTTACAGGAGAACACTGAAGCTTTCTTT.

This clone was detected a few times. The chain carries TRBV28 and TRBJ1-5; TRBD1 aligns across 8 bases. The J segment lost 7 bases and the V segment lost 3 bases, leaving 17 bases of the junction unmatched. The V gene's germline CDR1 is MDHEN and CDR2 SYDVKM. The CDR3 loop spans 18 amino acids. The CDR3 DNA reads as TGTGCCAGCAGTTTTTTTTCCGGACAGGGCAGTATACGCCAGCCCCAGCATTTT. This gives the protein CASSFFSGQGSIRQPQHF.

This chain links TRBV30 with TRBJ1-2; tentatively, D is TRBD1 (5 bases). Germline V gene data show CDR1 as GTSNPN and CDR2 as SVGIG (reference sequence). This CDR3 comprises 12 residues. V was clipped by 4 bases and J by 4 bases, with 10 bases between them. CDR3 coding DNA: TGTGCCTGGAAGGGGACGGCCTATGGCTACACCTTC. Translation: CAWKGTAYGYTF.

This clone appeared a few times. The rearrangement joins TRBV19 to TRBJ1-1; 8 bases are shared with TRBD1. There are 12 residues in the CDR3. The germline V gene encodes CDR1 LNHDA and CDR2 SQIVND (reference sequence). J gave up 10 bases and V 5 bases, and 6 bases lay outside the gene matches. The DNA of the CDR3 is TGTGCCAGTAGTGTCGCAGGGGGCCGAGCTTTCTTT. This gives the protein CASSVAGGRAFF.

The chain carries TRBV30 and TRBJ2-7; 7 bases fit TRBD1. The V gene end was trimmed by 2 bases and the J gene end by 0 bases; junction bases not matched to a gene: 4. Germline V gene sequence: CDR1 GTSNPN, CDR2 SVGIG (reference sequence). The CDR3 runs 14 residues. The CDR3 spells CAWSLGQASYEQYF. The CDR3, as DNA: TGTGCCTGGAGTTTAGGACAGGCCTCCTACGAGCAGTACTTC.

The chain joins TRBV6-2 or TRBV6-3 to TRBJ1-5; TRBD1 aligns across 7 bases. The CDR3 is 16 residues long. The V gene's germline CDR1 is MNHEY and CDR2 SVGEGT. With 3 bases clipped from V and 3 bases from J, the junction kept 8 bases outside the gene matches. Written as DNA, the CDR3 is TGTGCCAGCAGTTATGGAAACAGGGGATACAATCAGCCCCAGCATTTT. This codes for CASSYGNRGYNQPQHF.

J is TRBJ2-5 and V is TRBV5-1; D unclear. The germline gives CDR1 SGHRS, CDR2 YFSETQ. The CDR3 runs 15 residues. Trimming left V 0 bases short and J 5 bases short, with 14 bases between. The CDR3 DNA reads TGCGCCAGCAGCTTGGGTTTGCAGGAACGGGAGACCCAGTACTTC. It codes for CASSLGLQERETQYF.

This chain uses TRBV18 with TRBJ2-5; no definite D call. CDR1 is KGHSH, CDR2 LQKENI, per germline. V was shortened by 1 base and J by 2 bases, with 11 bases between the two germline ends. The CDR3 is 15 residues long. Here the CDR3 reads CASSPRGQVQETQYF. The CDR3 DNA reads TGTGCCAGCTCACCACGCGGCCAGGTGCAAGAGACCCAGTACTTC.

The CDR3 region is CASSQSSGLATFGQYF. The CDR3 coding sequence is TGTGCCAGCAGCCAATCGTCGGGCCTAGCGACCTTCGGGCAGTACTTC. The chain has TRBV16 and TRBJ2-7; maybe TRBD2 (6 bases). The CDR3 length is 16 residues. The germline V gene has CDR1 KGHSY and CDR2 FQNENV. Trimming stripped 0 bases from V and 9 bases from J, with 21 bases between.

In its sample, this clone was seen once. The rearrangement links TRBV11-2 to TRBJ2-1; D might be TRBD1 (5 bases). In germline, CDR1 is SGHAT, CDR2 FQNNGV. This CDR3 contains 16 residues. Trimming stripped 7 bases from V and 6 bases from J, with 22 bases between. Written as DNA, the CDR3 is TGTGCCAGCACCCGTTCAGGGCCACCCCGGCCCAATGAGCAGTTCTTC. Translating gives CASTRSGPPRPNEQFF.

The chain combines TRBV11-2 with TRBJ2-5, with TRBD2 matching 13 bases. V lost 3 bases to trimming and J lost 7 bases; unmatched junction nucleotides: 5. This CDR3 has 15 amino acids. Germline V gives CDR1 SGHAT, CDR2 FQNNGV. The CDR3, as DNA: TGTGCCAGCAGCTTGAGGACTAGCGGGAGCGGGACCCAGTACTTC. Its translation is CASSLRTSGSGTQYF.

The chain's CDR3 is CASSTGVNHEQYF. CDR3 nucleotides: TGTGCCAGCAGCACAGGGGTGAATCACGAGCAGTACTTC. The V gene is TRBV28, the J gene TRBJ2-7; 7 bases agree with TRBD1. Unmatched junction bases numbered 7, after V lost 6 bases and J lost 5 bases. From germline, CDR1 is MDHEN and CDR2 SYDVKM. The CDR3 consists of 13 residues.

This chain uses TRBV5-4 with TRBJ2-2; D is undetermined. The CDR3 consists of 16 residues. With 4 bases removed from V and 0 bases from J, the gap between germline ends came to 13 bases. In germline, CDR1 is SGHNT, CDR2 YYREEE (reference sequence). The chain's CDR3 is CASSPRLPANTGELFF. In DNA form, the CDR3 reads TGTGCCAGCAGCCCCCGGCTACCCGCGAACACCGGGGAGCTGTTTTTT.